Listed below are T cell receptor beta chains from one sample, sequenced in a study of cytomegalovirus exposure and HLA in healthy donors. Assay used: immunoSEQ multiplex PCR; TCRdb lists only in-frame clones, some missing. The sample contains 150,000 to 170,000 clones, about four fifths of which appear only once. The sample was PBMCs. The receptors come from a man between 25 and 39 years old in good health and CMV-seropositive. Both conserved end residues are part of each CDR3. The order of the fields is D gene, J gene, clone size, V gene, CDR3 length, CDR3 DNA, CDR3 protein. The D gene is left open where the match is weak. Expanded clones are given a class, and other clones once, few, many or no size at all.

D: TRBD1
J: TRBJ2-7
size: .
V: TRBV29-1
length: 14
DNA: TGCAGCACCCGACAGGGGCCATTCTCCTACGAGCAGTACTTC
CDR3: CSTRQGPFSYEQYF

D: .
J: TRBJ1-5
size: .
V: TRBV4-1
length: 14
DNA: TGCGCCAGCAGCCCTTTCGGGGGAAGTCAGCCCCAGCATTTT
CDR3: CASSPFGGSQPQHF

D: .
J: TRBJ2-3
size: .
V: TRBV30
length: 13
DNA: TGTGCCTGGGGAAAGGTCAACGTGCGGACGCAGTATTTT
CDR3: CAWGKVNVRTQYF

D: TRBD2
J: TRBJ2-1
size: .
V: TRBV29-1
length: 13
DNA: TGCAGCCTTGCGGGGGGTCAGGTGCATGAGCAGTTCTTC
CDR3: CSLAGGQVHEQFF

D: TRBD2
J: TRBJ2-7
size: .
V: TRBV30
length: 14
DNA: TGTGCCTGGAGGGTACTAGCGGGGGGCTACGAGCAGTACTTC
CDR3: CAWRVLAGGYEQYF

D: TRBD2
J: TRBJ2-2
size: .
V: TRBV29-1
length: 19
DNA: TGCAGCGTTGAAGATGATCTTGGCTTTAGCGGGGCGAACACCGGGGAGCTGTTTTTT
CDR3: CSVEDDLGFSGANTGELFF

D: TRBD1
J: TRBJ1-2
size: once
V: TRBV11-2
length: 17
DNA: TGTGCCAGCAGCTTAGATCCCGGGCAGGGGGCGGCCTATGGCTACACCTTC
CDR3: CASSLDPGQGAAYGYTF

D: TRBD1
J: TRBJ1-4
size: .
V: TRBV5-4
length: 15
DNA: TGTGCCAGCAGCTTGACCGGGACAGGGGGTGAAAAACTGTTTTTT
CDR3: CASSLTGTGGEKLFF

D: .
J: TRBJ2-7
size: .
V: TRBV21-1
length: 15
DNA: TGTGCCAGCAGCCAAAAGGACAGGGAAGACTACGAGCAGTACTTC
CDR3: CASSQKDREDYEQYF

D: TRBD1
J: TRBJ2-5
size: .
V: TRBV5-1
length: 13
DNA: TGCGCCAGCGGACAGGATGGCCAAGAGACCCAGTACTTC
CDR3: CASGQDGQETQYF

D: .
J: TRBJ1-1
size: few
V: TRBV19
length: 11
DNA: TGTGCCAGTACCACAGGGTCTGAAGCTTTCTTT
CDR3: CASTTGSEAFF

D: TRBD2
J: TRBJ2-1
size: .
V: TRBV7-7
length: 16
DNA: TGTGCCAGCAGCTTAGATCTAGCGGGGGGGCGCGGTGAGCAGTTCTTC
CDR3: CASSLDLAGGRGEQFF

D: .
J: TRBJ1-1
size: .
V: TRBV4-1
length: 15
DNA: TGCGCCAGCAGCCAAGATCCCCAACCGAGCTCTGAAGCTTTCTTT
CDR3: CASSQDPQPSSEAFF

D: .
J: TRBJ2-7
size: .
V: TRBV10-3
length: 12
DNA: TGTGCCATCAGTGGGGCGTCCTACGAGCAGTACTTC
CDR3: CAISGASYEQYF

D: .
J: TRBJ2-7
size: .
V: TRBV6-4
length: 16
DNA: TGTGCCAGCAGCCTCCCCCTTCGGCAGGGGAACAACGAGCAGTACTTC
CDR3: CASSLPLRQGNNEQYF

D: TRBD2
J: TRBJ2-3
size: once
V: TRBV4-2
length: 15
DNA: TGTGCCAGCGGTCCGCAAGCGGGGGGCCTGGATACGCAGTATTTT
CDR3: CASGPQAGGLDTQYF

D: .
J: TRBJ1-2
size: .
V: TRBV2
length: 15
DNA: TGTGCCAGCAGTGAAGCGCTTCGAAGGGGTTATGGCTACACCTTC
CDR3: CASSEALRRGYGYTF

D: .
J: TRBJ2-5
size: once
V: TRBV6-6
length: 14
DNA: TGTGCCAGCAGTTACTCGGGGGGAGCAGAGACCCAGTACTTC
CDR3: CASSYSGGAETQYF

D: TRBD1
J: TRBJ2-3
size: once
V: TRBV6-5
length: 15
DNA: TGTGCCAGCAGCTGGTCGACAGGGCCCACAGATACGCAGTATTTT
CDR3: CASSWSTGPTDTQYF

D: .
J: TRBJ1-1
size: few
V: TRBV7-3
length: 14
DNA: TGTGCCAGCAGCTTAACGCAGGGGATCACAGGAGCTTTCTTT
CDR3: CASSLTQGITGAFF

D: .
J: TRBJ1-3
size: .
V: TRBV7-3
length: 13
DNA: TGTGCCAGCAGTCCAGGCTCTGGAAACACCATATATTTT
CDR3: CASSPGSGNTIYF

D: TRBD1
J: TRBJ1-1
size: .
V: TRBV9
length: 15
DNA: TGTGCCAGTAGCCCCGGGGGACAGCTGAACACTGAAGCTTTCTTT
CDR3: CASSPGGQLNTEAFF

D: .
J: TRBJ1-1
size: .
V: TRBV7-9
length: 14
DNA: TGTGCCAGCAGGGACGGGGGTATGAACACTGAAGCTTTCTTT
CDR3: CASRDGGMNTEAFF

D: .
J: TRBJ2-7
size: .
V: TRBV11-2
length: 15
DNA: TGTGCCAGCAGATCCGGACAGCCTGCACTTCGGACGCAGTACTTC
CDR3: CASRSGQPALRTQYF

D: TRBD2
J: TRBJ2-3
size: few
V: TRBV30
length: 16
DNA: TGTGCCTGGAGCTCGGGACTAGCGGGAGGGCCAGATACGCAGTATTTT
CDR3: CAWSSGLAGGPDTQYF

D: .
J: TRBJ2-5
size: .
V: TRBV12-5
length: 11
DNA: TGTGCAAGGGGGTCCGCCGGGACCCAGTACTTC
CDR3: CARGSAGTQYF

D: .
J: TRBJ2-5
size: once
V: TRBV4-2
length: 14
DNA: TGTGCCAGCAGCCGGGGACTCCCACAAGAGACCCAGTACTTC
CDR3: CASSRGLPQETQYF

D: .
J: TRBJ1-2
size: .
V: TRBV30
length: 10
DNA: TGTGCCTGGAGTTCAGGAGGCTACACCTTC
CDR3: CAWSSGGYTF

D: .
J: TRBJ1-2
size: .
V: TRBV30
length: 15
DNA: TGTGCCTGGAGTTCTCCCCCCCAGGGGATATATGGCTACACCTTC
CDR3: CAWSSPPQGIYGYTF

D: .
J: TRBJ2-7
size: .
V: TRBV7-9
length: 14
DNA: TGTGCCAGCAGCTCCCCAGGGGAGCCCGACGAGCAGTACTTC
CDR3: CASSSPGEPDEQYF

D: TRBD1
J: TRBJ2-5
size: .
V: TRBV5-1
length: 14
DNA: TGCGCCAGCAGCCCGCGGACAGGGAGGGAGACCCAGTACTTC
CDR3: CASSPRTGRETQYF

D: .
J: TRBJ2-7
size: .
V: TRBV6-1
length: 13
DNA: TGTGCCAGCATCATTAGCGACGCCTACGAGCAGTACTTC
CDR3: CASIISDAYEQYF

D: .
J: TRBJ1-1
size: .
V: TRBV9
length: 14
DNA: TGTGCCAGCAGCCCCAGTGGGGGGGGCACTGAAGCTTTCTTT
CDR3: CASSPSGGGTEAFF

D: TRBD2
J: TRBJ2-3
size: .
V: TRBV19
length: 16
DNA: TGTGCCAGTAGTACCGCGGGAGCCCCCCCCACAGATACGCAGTATTTT
CDR3: CASSTAGAPPTDTQYF

D: .
J: TRBJ1-5
size: .
V: TRBV30
length: 15
DNA: TGTGCCTGGAGTGAAGCGGGGGGCCCCTATCAGCCCCAGCATTTT
CDR3: CAWSEAGGPYQPQHF

D: .
J: TRBJ1-2
size: .
V: TRBV2
length: 15
DNA: TGTGCCAGCAGAGTTTACAGGCCTGCTAACTATGGCTACACCTTC
CDR3: CASRVYRPANYGYTF

D: TRBD1
J: TRBJ2-7
size: .
V: TRBV5-1
length: 15
DNA: TGCGCCAGCAGCTTGCGTTCGTGGACAGGGAACGAGCAGTACTTC
CDR3: CASSLRSWTGNEQYF

D: .
J: TRBJ1-5
size: .
V: TRBV19
length: 15
DNA: TGTGCCAGTAGTATAGTTATGGGCAGTCATCAGCCCCAGCATTTT
CDR3: CASSIVMGSHQPQHF

D: TRBD1
J: TRBJ1-1
size: .
V: TRBV4-3
length: 15
DNA: TGCGCCAGCAGCCAAGAGTCACAGGGGTACACTGAAGCTTTCTTT
CDR3: CASSQESQGYTEAFF

D: TRBD1
J: TRBJ1-1
size: .
V: TRBV25-1
length: 16
DNA: TGTGCCAGCAGTGACCCGGGACAGGGGGCACGTACTGAAGCTTTCTTT
CDR3: CASSDPGQGARTEAFF

D: .
J: TRBJ2-3
size: .
V: TRBV1
length: 15
DNA: TGCACCACCAAGGGGAGGGTCGGAAGGCCCGGTACGCAGTATTTT
CDR3: CTTKGRVGRPGTQYF

D: .
J: TRBJ1-2
size: many
V: TRBV21-1
length: 15
DNA: TGTGCCAGGAGGGGACAAAACCGGGACCACTATGGCTACACCTTC
CDR3: CARRGQNRDHYGYTF

D: .
J: TRBJ1-1
size: few
V: TRBV10-2
length: 10
DNA: TGCGCCAGCAGGGACAGTGAAGCTTTCTTT
CDR3: CASRDSEAFF

D: .
J: TRBJ2-5
size: .
V: TRBV21-1
length: 13
DNA: TGTGCCAGCAACTACCCTGGAAGAGAGACCCAGTACTTC
CDR3: CASNYPGRETQYF

D: .
J: TRBJ2-3
size: .
V: TRBV2
length: 14
DNA: TGTGCCAGCAATTGGGAGTTGGACGCAGATACGCAGTATTTT
CDR3: CASNWELDADTQYF

D: TRBD2
J: TRBJ2-2
size: .
V: TRBV7-6
length: 15
DNA: TGTGCCAGCAGCTTAAGGACTAGCGGGACCGGGGAGCTGTTTTTT
CDR3: CASSLRTSGTGELFF

D: TRBD1
J: TRBJ1-1
size: .
V: TRBV10-3
length: 12
DNA: TGTGCCATCAGGGAGACAGGGACCGAAGCTTTCTTT
CDR3: CAIRETGTEAFF

D: TRBD1
J: TRBJ1-2
size: .
V: TRBV5-4
length: 14
DNA: TGTGCCAGCAGCTTGGGTTCAGGGGGCTATGGCTACACCTTC
CDR3: CASSLGSGGYGYTF

D: TRBD1
J: TRBJ1-3
size: .
V: TRBV16
length: 15
DNA: TGTGCCAGCAGCCTGGGACAGAACTCTGGAAACACCATATATTTT
CDR3: CASSLGQNSGNTIYF

D: .
J: TRBJ1-1
size: .
V: TRBV7-2
length: 11
DNA: TGTGCCAGCAGTCGGAACACTGAAGCTTTCTTT
CDR3: CASSRNTEAFF

D: .
J: TRBJ1-2
size: .
V: TRBV13
length: 14
DNA: TGTGCCACCGCCCGGGCAGGGTCTAACTATGGCTACACCTTC
CDR3: CATARAGSNYGYTF

D: TRBD2
J: TRBJ2-3
size: .
V: TRBV5-1
length: 17
DNA: TGCGCCAGCAGCTTGATCGGACTAGCGGTTAGCACAGATACGCAGTATTTT
CDR3: CASSLIGLAVSTDTQYF

D: .
J: TRBJ1-4
size: .
V: TRBV29-1
length: 14
DNA: TGCAGCGTTCAAGGGGTGAGGTCCCATGAAAAACTGTTTTTT
CDR3: CSVQGVRSHEKLFF

D: TRBD1
J: TRBJ1-5
size: .
V: TRBV2
length: 15
DNA: TGTGCCAGCAGTCCCGACAGGGCCGGGGGTCAGCCCCAGCATTTT
CDR3: CASSPDRAGGQPQHF

D: .
J: TRBJ1-1
size: .
V: TRBV30
length: 13
DNA: TGTGCCTGGAGTGGTACAGGGAACACTGAAGCTTTCTTT
CDR3: CAWSGTGNTEAFF

D: .
J: TRBJ2-6
size: .
V: TRBV30
length: 14
DNA: TGTGCCTGGGGGGCCCACTCTGGGGCCAACGTCCTGACTTTC
CDR3: CAWGAHSGANVLTF

D: .
J: TRBJ1-1
size: .
V: TRBV11-1
length: 14
DNA: TGTGCCAGCAGCGCGGGACGTCTGAACACTGAAGCTTTCTTT
CDR3: CASSAGRLNTEAFF

D: .
J: TRBJ1-4
size: .
V: TRBV5-4
length: 14
DNA: TGTGCCAGCAGGGGGGGGACTAAGAATGAAAAACTGTTTTTT
CDR3: CASRGGTKNEKLFF

D: .
J: TRBJ2-1
size: few
V: TRBV28
length: 13
DNA: TGTGCCAGCAGTTCTGGGACACCAAGTGAGCAGTTCTTC
CDR3: CASSSGTPSEQFF